Listed here are 26 T cell receptor beta chains from one sample, sequenced in a study of cytomegalovirus exposure and HLA in healthy donors. Clones were sequenced by immunoSEQ multiplex PCR, and TCRdb holds only the in-frame ones, with some missing. Among approximately 140,000 clones listed, 85% to 90% were seen once. The sample was PBMCs. The receptor source for this set is a man between 18 and 29 years old in good health and CMV-seropositive.

The genes are TRBV5-4 and TRBJ1-4, with 10 bases that match TRBD1. Per germline, CDR1 SGHNT and CDR2 YYREEE (reference sequence). J gave up 10 bases and V 4 bases, and 4 bases lay outside the gene matches. This CDR3 has 13 amino acids. Here the CDR3 reads CASSGGQGRKLFF. The CDR3 DNA sequence: TGTGCCAGCAGCGGGGGACAGGGGAGAAAACTGTTTTTT.

This sequence joins TRBV2 and TRBJ2-3; D is possibly TRBD2 (5 bases). The V end lost 2 bases, the J end lost 2 bases, and 11 bases lay between the germline ends. From germline, CDR1 is SNHLY and CDR2 FYNNEI. This CDR3 contains 15 residues. Written as DNA, the CDR3 is TGTGCCAGCAGTGAATTGGTAGCGTCCACAGATACGCAGTATTTT. Protein product: CASSELVASTDTQYF.

CDR3 sequence (DNA): TGTGCCAGCAGCTTATCAGCGGGAGAGTCTTCGGAGTACTTC. Translated, it gives CASSLSAGESSEYF. The V call is TRBV11-2, the J call TRBJ2-7; 8 bases are shared with TRBD2. CDR1 is SGHAT, CDR2 FQNNGV, per germline. The CDR3 runs to 14 residues. Trimming took 2 bases from V and 11 from J; bases not matched to a gene: 11. Filled out from reference TRBV11-2 and TRBJ2-7, the complete variable domain reads EAGVAQSPRYKIIEKRQSVAFWCNPISGHATLYWYQQILGQGPKLLIQFQNNGVVDDSQLPKDRFSAERLKGVDSTLKIQPAKLEDSAVYLCASSLSAGESSEYFGPGTRLTVT.

CDR3 sequence (DNA): TGTGCCAGCAGTTGGGGACAGACCTACGAGCAGTACTTC. This translates into CASSWGQTYEQYF. The V gene is TRBV6-5, the J gene TRBJ2-7, with 7 nucleotides matching TRBD1. V was clipped by 4 bases and J by 2 bases; unmatched bases: 2. There are 13 residues in the CDR3. Germline CDR1 reads MNHEY; CDR2 reads SVGAGI.

This sequence joins TRBV29-1 and TRBJ2-2; D is ambiguous. CDR3 length equals 13 residues. Trimming left V 3 bases short and J 6 bases short, with 11 bases between. The germline V gene encodes CDR1 SQVTM and CDR2 ANQGSEA. In nucleotides, the CDR3 is TGCAGCGTTGATAGTCGGGTGCCCGGGGAGCTGTTTTTT. It translates to CSVDSRVPGELFF.

This rearrangement joins TRBV30 to TRBJ2-7, with D tentatively TRBD2 (5 bases). Germline V gives CDR1 GTSNPN, CDR2 SVGIG (reference sequence). The CDR3 spans 14 residues. The ends were cut back, 2 bases at V and 3 bases at J, with 14 bases in the middle. CDR3 residues: CAWSSSGSNYEQYF. Written as DNA, the CDR3 is TGTGCCTGGAGTTCTTCGGGGTCGAACTACGAGCAGTACTTC.

V gene TRBV28 combines with J gene TRBJ2-6; 10 nucleotides align to TRBD1. The CDR3 loop spans 16 amino acids. The germline gives CDR1 MDHEN, CDR2 SYDVKM. The V segment lost 6 bases and the J segment 0 bases; nucleotides outside the gene matches: 2. DNA of the CDR3: TGTGCCAGCAGGACAGGGGGCAGCTCTGGGGCCAACGTCCTGACTTTC. As protein: CASRTGGSSGANVLTF. Complete variable domain (other parts from reference TRBV28 and TRBJ2-6): DVKVTQSSRYLVKRTGEKVFLECVQDMDHENMFWYRQDPGLGLRLIYFSYDVKMKEKGDIPEGYSVSREKKERFSLILESASTNQTSMYLCASRTGGSSGANVLTFGAGSRLTVL.

The chain's CDR3 is CASSLSPRSVTQYF. CDR3 in DNA: TGTGCCAGCAGCTTGTCACCCCGGTCCGTTACGCAGTATTTT. J is TRBJ2-3 and V is TRBV7-8; D gene ambiguous. This CDR3 contains 14 residues. Trimming removed 3 bases from V and 8 bases from J, with 15 bases in between. Germline V lookup: CDR1 SGHVS, CDR2 FQNEAQ.

The chain employs TRBV10-3 and TRBJ1-4; D not resolved. The CDR3 has 15 amino acids. Trimming took 8 bases from V and 0 from J, leaving 13 bases between them. CDR1 ENHRY and CDR2 SYGVKD come from the germline V gene. As DNA, the CDR3 is TGTGCCATCGCGGTTGGAGCCGCAACTAATGAAAAACTGTTTTTT. Its protein is CAIAVGAATNEKLFF.

J is TRBJ2-1 and V is TRBV7-2; 11 bases fit TRBD2. V lost 1 base to trimming and J lost 2 bases; unmatched junction nucleotides: 1. The germline gives CDR1 SGHTA, CDR2 FQGNSA. The CDR3 loop spans 16 amino acids. CDR3 amino acids: CASSLVLAGAYNEQFF. CDR3 DNA: TGTGCCAGCAGCTTAGTACTAGCGGGAGCCTACAATGAGCAGTTCTTC.

The rearrangement uses TRBV6-5 and TRBJ2-1; possibly TRBD1 for D (6 bases). Germline V gives CDR1 MNHEY, CDR2 SVGAGI. This CDR3 is 16 amino acids long. The germline V and J ends were trimmed by 2 bases and 2 bases, with 13 bases remaining between them. The CDR3 DNA is TGTGCCAGCAGTTACAGTTGGTCAGGGGCCTACAATGAGCAGTTCTTC. This encodes CASSYSWSGAYNEQFF.

This clone was recorded at least ten times. This CDR3 is CSVVPDAGDPIVYGYTF. For the CDR3, the DNA is TGCAGCGTTGTTCCCGACGCAGGGGACCCGATCGTCTATGGCTACACCTTC. The chain uses TRBV29-1 and TRBJ1-2; D perhaps matches TRBD1 (6 bases). V was pared by 4 bases and J by 4 bases, with 25 bases between. The CDR3 has 17 residues. Germline assignment: CDR1 SQVTM and CDR2 ANQGSEA.

This rearrangement joins TRBV9 to TRBJ2-5; D possibly corresponds to TRBD2 (6 bases). V was shortened by 0 bases and J by 2 bases, with 14 bases between the two germline ends. Germline CDR1 SGDLS, CDR2 YYNGEE. This CDR3 region has 16 residues. The CDR3 here is CASSVAGGLEQETQYF. The CDR3 DNA is TGTGCCAGCAGCGTAGCTGGGGGGTTGGAGCAAGAGACCCAGTACTTC.

This chain joins TRBV7-2 and TRBJ1-5, with 7 bases lining up with TRBD1. CDR1 is SGHTA and CDR2 is FQGNSA in the germline V gene. V shed 5 bases, J shed 6 bases, and the junction held 10 bases outside the gene matches. The CDR3 spans 15 residues. CDR3 coding DNA: TGTGCCAGCAGCGGAAACAGGGGCTGGACTCAGCCCCAGCATTTT. Protein sequence: CASSGNRGWTQPQHF.

This chain connects TRBV25-1 to TRBJ2-7; 7 positions match TRBD1. This CDR3 has 14 amino acids. CDR1 MGHDK and CDR2 SYGVNS come from the germline V gene. The V and J ends lost 3 bases and 3 bases, in that order; junction bases with no gene match: 5. As DNA, the CDR3 is TGTGCCAGCAGTGATGGGACAGCCGACTACGAGCAGTACTTC. Amino acid sequence: CASSDGTADYEQYF.

This chain joins TRBV5-1 and TRBJ2-7; D is possibly TRBD1 (6 bases). The CDR3 runs to 15 residues. V was clipped by 3 bases and J by 3 bases, with 16 bases between them. CDR1 and CDR2 (germline): SGHRS, YFSETQ. CDR3: CASSSLDRYLYEQYF. The CDR3 bases are TGCGCCAGCAGCTCCCTGGACAGATACCTCTACGAGCAGTACTTC.

The J gene is TRBJ1-5, the V gene TRBV19; tentative D call: TRBD1 (5 bases). Trimming pared 6 bases from V and 3 bases from J, leaving 15 bases between. The CDR3 extends over 15 amino acids. Germline V gene data show CDR1 as LNHDA and CDR2 as SQIVND (reference sequence). CDR3 DNA sequence: TGTGCCAGTAGACGTGGCAGGGTCAACAATCAGCCCCAGCATTTT. Protein sequence: CASRRGRVNNQPQHF.

The chain couples TRBV9 to TRBJ2-5; TRBD1 matches 9 bases. The CDR3 has 13 residues. J gave up 4 bases and V 4 bases, and 2 bases lay outside the gene matches. CDR1 and CDR2 from the germline V gene are SGDLS and YYNGEE. The CDR3 here is CASSTTGGETQYF. The CDR3 DNA is TGTGCCAGCAGCACGACAGGGGGAGAGACCCAGTACTTC.

The chain recombines TRBV27 with TRBJ1-1; D remains ambiguous. V was trimmed by 0 bases and J by 5 bases, leaving 10 bases between them. The CDR3 spans 14 residues. Germline CDR1 reads MNHEY; CDR2 reads SMNVEV (reference sequence). CDR3 protein: CASSLSGGRTEAFF. DNA of the CDR3: TGTGCCAGCAGTTTATCCGGCGGGAGGACTGAAGCTTTCTTT.

This chain connects TRBV7-2 to TRBJ1-1; D remains ambiguous. CDR1 and CDR2 from the germline V gene are SGHTA and FQGNSA. V was trimmed by 5 bases and J by 0 bases, leaving 16 bases between them. CDR3 length: 16 amino acids. CDR3 nucleotide sequence: TGTGCCAGCAGCAAACACGGAGGCTTTATGAACACTGAAGCTTTCTTT. Residues: CASSKHGGFMNTEAFF.

The J gene is TRBJ2-7, the V gene TRBV10-1; 8 positions agree with TRBD2. From germline, CDR1 is WNHNN and CDR2 SYGVQD (reference sequence). Trimming took 7 bases from V and 5 from J; bases not matched to a gene: 16. This CDR3 has 16 amino acids. The CDR3 coding sequence is TGCGCCAGCACCCCAACGGGCGGGGGGCCTGGAGACGAGCAGTACTTC. Encoded protein: CASTPTGGGPGDEQYF.

The chain carries TRBV6-5 and TRBJ2-5, with D possibly matching TRBD2 (5 bases). The CDR3 is 15 amino acids. Germline V gene sequence: CDR1 MNHEY, CDR2 SVGAGI. V shed 0 bases and J shed 4 bases, with 12 bases lying between them. The CDR3 nucleotides are TGTGCCAGCAGTTACTCGAGGAGGAAGGTAGAGACCCAGTACTTC. It yields the protein CASSYSRRKVETQYF.

The chain recombines TRBV5-4 with TRBJ2-1; 9 nucleotides match TRBD2. CDR1 SGHNT and CDR2 YYREEE come from the germline V gene (reference sequence). With 4 bases clipped from V and 0 bases from J, the junction kept 2 bases outside the gene matches. The CDR3 consists of 15 residues. CDR3 sequence: CASSHSGGSYNEQFF. For the CDR3, the DNA is TGTGCCAGCAGCCATAGCGGGGGCTCCTACAATGAGCAGTTCTTC.

CDR3 DNA: TGTGCCAGAAAGCGTGGGGAGGGCGTGGCCAAAAACATTCAGTACTTC. It codes for CARKRGEGVAKNIQYF. J is TRBJ2-4 and V is TRBV6-4, with 7 positions matching TRBD2. Per germline, CDR1 MRHNA and CDR2 SNTAGT. With V trimmed by 9 bases and J by 1 base, 12 bases remained unmatched. The CDR3 is 16 amino acids.

V usage is TRBV11-3 and J usage is TRBJ2-1, with 7 positions matching TRBD1. CDR1 is SGHNT and CDR2 is YENEEA in the germline V gene. There are 15 residues in the CDR3. V shed 1 base and J 7 bases; nucleotides not matched to a gene: 7. The CDR3 sequence: CASSLGTQGLNEQFF. CDR3 nucleotides: TGTGCCAGCAGCTTAGGTACACAGGGGTTGAATGAGCAGTTCTTC.

The chain has TRBV27 and TRBJ1-3; the D gene is possibly TRBD1 (6 bases). The CDR3 spans 15 residues. Germline-derived CDR1 and CDR2 are MNHEY and SMNVEV (reference sequence). Between the trimmed V and J ends, which lost 5 bases and 2 bases, there was a span of 13 bases. The CDR3 bases are TGTGCCAGCAGTCCCCCAACAGGGACTGGAAACACCATATATTTT. It codes for CASSPPTGTGNTIYF.